The 22 T cell receptor beta chains below were found in one sample sequenced in a study of cytomegalovirus exposure and HLA in healthy donors. Researchers ran the PCR with 60 Vbeta and 13 Jbeta primers. The data were produced by immunoSEQ multiplex PCR, yet TCRdb's version contains in-frame clones alone and is incomplete. Here the sample spans under 200,000 clones, less than 85% being singletons. The specimen sequenced was PBMCs. The receptors were sampled from a man in his sixties in good health and CMV-seronegative.

This clone was observed a handful of times. One end of the junction is discordant with germline, which a read error may explain. CDR3 sequence: CASSDRGRNEKLFF. The DNA for the CDR3 is TGTGCCAGCAGTGACAGGGGAAGGAATGAAAAGCTGTTTTTT. The chain carries TRBV4-2 and TRBJ1-4; 8 bases align to TRBD1. This CDR3 region has 14 residues. Looked up from germline, CDR1 is LGHNA and CDR2 is YNFKEQ.

A remark on this clone: This sample includes further DNA sequences coding for the same CDR3. The chain combines TRBV4-2 with TRBJ1-2; no clear D gene. V shed 4 bases and J shed 0 bases, with 12 bases lying between them. Germline lookup yields CDR1 LGHNA and CDR2 YNFKEQ. The CDR3 is 15 amino acids. The CDR3 sequence is CASSREGVSNYGYTF. The CDR3 bases are TGTGCCAGCAGCCGGGAGGGAGTCTCTAACTATGGCTACACCTTC.

CDR3 amino acids: CASSSGQATYGYTF. DNA for the CDR3: TGTGCCAGCAGTTCGGGACAGGCGACTTATGGCTACACCTTC. The rearrangement joins TRBV28 to TRBJ1-2, with TRBD1 matching 8 bases. CDR3 length: 14 residues. Trimming took 4 bases from V and 5 from J; bases not matched to a gene: 6. Germline CDR1 reads MDHEN; CDR2 reads SYDVKM.

The rearrangement uses TRBV11-2 and TRBJ2-2, with 10 bases matching TRBD1. Germline assignment: CDR1 SGHAT and CDR2 FQNNGV. V shed 1 base and J 5 bases; nucleotides not matched to a gene: 1. This CDR3 spans 15 amino acids. As DNA, the CDR3 is TGTGCCAGCAGCTTAGGGACAGGGGGGACCGGGGAGCTGTTTTTT. It is translated as CASSLGTGGTGELFF. Full variable domain (outside the CDR3, taken from reference TRBV11-2 and TRBJ2-2): EAGVAQSPRYKIIEKRQSVAFWCNPISGHATLYWYQQILGQGPKLLIQFQNNGVVDDSQLPKDRFSAERLKGVDSTLKIQPAKLEDSAVYLCASSLGTGGTGELFFGEGSRLTVL.

This clone was counted only a few times. The chain couples TRBV11-3 to TRBJ2-5; TRBD2 aligns across 10 bases. Germline values: CDR1 SGHNT, CDR2 YENEEA. The junction had 8 bases not matched to a gene; V was cut back by 5 bases and J by 5 bases. The CDR3 has 15 residues. For the CDR3, the DNA is TGTGCCAGCAGCAGATCTAGCGGGAGCGGGGAGACCCAGTACTTC. Its translation is CASSRSSGSGETQYF.

This clone occurred a few times. V gene TRBV5-6 combines with J gene TRBJ1-1; maybe TRBD1 (6 bases). Trimming cost V 4 bases and J 4 bases, with 8 bases left between them. Germline CDR1 is SGHDT and CDR2 is YYEEEE. CDR3 length: 12 residues. CDR3 bases: TGTGCCAGCAGCCAGGGGTTCACTGAAGCTTTCTTT. Translating gives CASSQGFTEAFF.

The genes are TRBV4-1 and TRBJ1-3; D is unresolved. CDR1 is MGHRA, CDR2 YSYEKL, per germline. V was pared by 0 bases and J by 2 bases, with 11 bases between. The CDR3 has 16 amino acids. The CDR3: CASSQETGLPGNTIYF. DNA for the CDR3: TGCGCCAGCAGCCAAGAAACCGGGTTACCTGGAAACACCATATATTTT.

The V and J genes are TRBV28 and TRBJ1-1, with D possibly being TRBD1 (5 bases). Per germline, CDR1 MDHEN and CDR2 SYDVKM. This CDR3 region has 15 residues. V lost 4 bases, J lost 0 bases, and 12 bases lay in between. CDR3 sequence reads: CASSYTDRLNTEAFF. CDR3 nucleotides: TGTGCCAGCAGTTATACCGACAGACTGAACACTGAAGCTTTCTTT. Full variable domain (rest looked up from reference TRBV28 and TRBJ1-1): DVKVTQSSRYLVKRTGEKVFLECVQDMDHENMFWYRQDPGLGLRLIYFSYDVKMKEKGDIPEGYSVSREKKERFSLILESASTNQTSMYLCASSYTDRLNTEAFFGQGTRLTVV.

V usage is TRBV7-2 and J usage is TRBJ1-3, with a possible D match to TRBD1 (6 bases). Germline CDR1 SGHTA, CDR2 FQGNSA. V shed 0 bases and J shed 3 bases, with 9 bases lying between them. CDR3 size: 15 residues. The CDR3 DNA follows: TGTGCCAGCAGCTTAGCGACAGGCTTTGGAAACACCATATATTTT. It codes for CASSLATGFGNTIYF.

About this clone itself: At one of its ends the junction is not consistent with the germline gene, which may arise from a read error. Written as DNA, the CDR3 is TGTGCCAGCAGTGAACGCCCCGGGACAGGGGGATACGGGCAGTACTTC. Translated: CASSERPGTGGYGQYF. The rearrangement links TRBV2 to TRBJ2-7; the match to TRBD1 covers 11 bases. Germline V gives CDR1 SNHLY, CDR2 FYNNEI. This CDR3 contains 16 residues.

Remarks on this clone: Germline and junction disagree at one end, which may indicate a read error. The chain has TRBV7-9 and TRBJ1-5; 8 positions agree with TRBD1. Per germline, CDR1 SEHNR and CDR2 FQNEAQ (reference sequence). CDR3 length: 14 residues. CDR3 protein: CSSRPTGVNQPQHF. CDR3 DNA sequence: TGTTCCAGCAGACCGACAGGGGTCAATCAGCCCCAGCATTTT. Drawing the rest from reference TRBV7-9 and TRBJ1-5, the complete variable domain is DTGVSQNPRHKITKRGQNVTFRCDPISEHNRLYWYRQTLGQGPEFLTYFQNEAQLEKSRLLSDRFSAERPKGSFSTLEIQRTEQGDSAMYLCSSRPTGVNQPQHFGDGTRLSIL.

There are a few counts of this clone. The V gene is TRBV27, the J gene TRBJ1-1, with TRBD1 matching 7 bases. This CDR3 is 13 amino acids long. Germline assignment: CDR1 MNHEY and CDR2 SMNVEV (reference sequence). V shed 2 bases, J shed 11 bases, and the junction held 8 bases outside the gene matches. The CDR3 DNA is TGTGCCAGCAGTTTAGAAGGGGGCCTACGGGCTTTCTTT. It translates to CASSLEGGLRAFF.

This clone appeared once. CDR3 bases: TGTGCCAGCAGCCAAGGACAGGGCCTCTCCTACGAGCAGTACTTC. Translated, it gives CASSQGQGLSYEQYF. The chain has TRBV7-6 and TRBJ2-7; TRBD1 matches at 8 bases. This CDR3 region has 15 residues. CDR1 is SGHVS, CDR2 FNYEAQ, per germline. With V trimmed by 5 bases and J by 0 bases, 6 bases remained unmatched.

The sample holds one count of this clone. The J gene is TRBJ1-3, the V gene TRBV15, with D tentatively TRBD1 (5 bases). V was clipped by 1 base and J by 2 bases, with 6 bases between them. Germline CDR1 and CDR2: LNHNV and YYDKDF (reference sequence). The CDR3 consists of 14 residues. CDR3 sequence: CATSRGGTGNTIYF. CDR3 nucleotide sequence: TGTGCCACCAGCAGAGGGGGCACTGGAAACACCATATATTTT.

This clone was detected only a few times. This chain uses TRBV5-4 with TRBJ2-7; 10 nucleotides align to TRBD2. After removal of 4 bases from V and 2 bases from J, the junction contained 6 bases not matched to a gene. Germline lookup yields CDR1 SGHNT and CDR2 YYREEE (reference sequence). CDR3 length equals 15 residues. CDR3 in DNA: TGTGCCAGCAGCGAGCTAGCGGGAGATGCCTACGAGCAGTACTTC. Translated: CASSELAGDAYEQYF.

The chain recombines TRBV2 with TRBJ1-2, with 7 nucleotides matching TRBD1. The CDR3 is 14 amino acids. Germline lookup yields CDR1 SNHLY and CDR2 FYNNEI. J gave up 4 bases and V 7 bases, and 9 bases lay outside the gene matches. The CDR3: CASKGTGAGYGYTF. CDR3 bases: TGTGCCAGCAAGGGTACAGGGGCGGGCTATGGCTACACCTTC.

This clone has only a few counts. The chain uses TRBV5-8 and TRBJ1-1, with D perhaps matching TRBD1 (6 bases). Germline loops: CDR1 SGHTS, CDR2 YDEGEE. The ends were cut back, 7 bases at V and 0 bases at J, with 25 bases in the middle. This CDR3 region has 18 residues. The CDR3 sequence: CASPNKYRAQLLNTEAFF. CDR3 DNA: TGTGCCAGCCCAAATAAGTACAGGGCTCAGCTACTGAACACTGAAGCTTTCTTT.

The chain uses TRBV6-5 and TRBJ1-5; 7 nucleotides match TRBD1. The CDR3 spans 15 residues. The J segment lost 6 bases and the V segment lost 0 bases, leaving 5 bases of the junction unmatched. From germline, CDR1 is MNHEY and CDR2 SVGAGI. As DNA, the CDR3 is TGTGCCAGCAGTTACTCGAGGCCAGGGGGTCAGCCCCAGCATTTT. Translating it yields CASSYSRPGGQPQHF.

The chain recombines TRBV5-1 with TRBJ2-2, with 7 nucleotides matching TRBD2. This CDR3 comprises 16 residues. V was pared by 0 bases and J by 4 bases, with 6 bases of the junction left unmatched. Germline V gene data show CDR1 as SGHRS and CDR2 as YFSETQ. CDR3 amino acids: CASSLGPGGSTGELFF. The CDR3 region has the DNA TGCGCCAGCAGCTTGGGCCCGGGGGGATCCACCGGGGAGCTGTTTTTT.

This chain joins TRBV19 and TRBJ2-3; weak D call: TRBD1 (5 bases). This CDR3 spans 15 amino acids. Trimming took 4 bases from V and 0 from J, leaving 11 bases between them. Germline lookup yields CDR1 LNHDA and CDR2 SQIVND (reference sequence). The CDR3 loop reads CASSTVQGSTDTQYF. Here the CDR3 DNA reads TGTGCCAGTAGTACGGTCCAGGGAAGCACAGATACGCAGTATTTT.

The CDR3 bases are TGTGCCAGCAGCCGAGGACAGGGGTGGTACGAGCAGTACTTC. Translating it yields CASSRGQGWYEQYF. This chain joins TRBV28 and TRBJ2-7; TRBD1 aligns across 9 bases. CDR3 size: 14 residues. V lost 6 bases, J lost 4 bases, and 7 bases stayed unmatched. CDR1 is MDHEN and CDR2 is SYDVKM in the germline V gene.

The CDR3 bases are TGTGCCAGCAGTTCGGGGGGGGCAGATACGCAGTATTTT. It encodes CASSSGGADTQYF. The gene calls are TRBV6-5 and TRBJ2-3; 8 positions agree with TRBD2. V gave up 4 bases and J gave up 4 bases; unmatched junction bases: 1. Germline assignment: CDR1 MNHEY and CDR2 SVGAGI. This CDR3 is built from 13 residues.